This TCR beta chain emerged from a study of T cell clonotyping in hematopoietic cell transplantation. Study-wide findings and caveats: At the given depth, recipient repertoires were over 95% de novo clonotypes.

J gave up 7 bases and V 2 bases, and 5 bases lay outside the gene matches. CDR1 MGHDK and CDR2 SYGVNS come from the germline V gene. The CDR3 runs to 14 residues. Repertoires were generated with immunoSEQ multiplex PCR, while TCRdb's copy carries only in-frame clones and drops some. The data show roughly 5,100 clones, with about 95% seen just once and approximately 2.6% held by the top ten. Samples: about 28 days before transplant, then days 30, 100 and 180 after. As concerns this clone: The antigen is undetermined.

The chain has TRBV25-1 and TRBJ2-1; the match to TRBD2 covers 7 bases. This clonotype was obtained from a male patient in his thirties or forties who had an allogeneic stem cell transplant from a related donor, so the T cells may come from the graft donor. Some clones in this sample may be carry-over from other donors' samples. This specimen consisted of PBMCs, obtained 100 days after allogeneic stem cell transplant. In DNA, the CDR3 is TGTGCCAGCAGTGAAGCGGGGAGGGGTAATGAGCAGTTCTTC. Protein product: CASSEAGRGNEQFF. Full variable domain (missing parts from reference TRBV25-1 and TRBJ2-1): EADIYQTPRYLVIGTGKKITLECSQTMGHDKMYWYQQDPGMELHLIHYSYGVNSTEKGDLSSESTVSRIRTEHFPLTLESARPSHTSQYLCASSEAGRGNEQFFGPGTRLTVL.